The sequence of this T cell receptor (beta chain) was determined in a study of blood T cell repertoires in COVID-19. About the research overall: Italy, Spain and the United States were the sources of the convalescent and acute COVID-19 samples.

Only a few counts were recorded for this clone. This table comes from immunoSEQ multiplex PCR, and its TCRdb copy is limited to in-frame clones, with some not included. This repertoire shows roughly 130,000 clones, 75% to 85% found once; its top ten account for 5%. Those enrolled in Seattle joined during active infection and were followed longitudinally afterward. In germline, CDR1 is MGHDK, CDR2 SYGVNS. V shed 10 bases, J shed 6 bases, and the junction held 11 bases outside the gene matches. There are 13 residues in the CDR3. Source material: peripheral blood. The sequence derives from a woman between 65 and 79 years old with COVID-19, enrolled during active disease. This chain joins TRBV25-1 and TRBJ1-2; 7 bases are shared with TRBD1. CDR3 loop: CATRGGTGDGYTF. CDR3 in DNA: TGTGCCACCAGGGGGGGAACTGGCGATGGCTACACCTTC.